The clone carrying this T cell receptor beta chain appeared once. Per germline, CDR1 MNHEY and CDR2 SMNVEV (reference sequence). J was trimmed by 4 bases and V by 8 bases; bases with no gene match: 13. This CDR3 contains 16 residues. The authors' processing: Amplified reference gene primers provided the basis for estimating nucleated cell counts. Libraries were prepared by immunoSEQ multiplex PCR; TCRdb keeps only in-frame clonotypes and omits some of them. From that table come the V and J calls and clone size; the DNA was used to work out D and trimming. The data hold tens of thousands of clones, with about 90% observed a single time. This sample stems from a study of blood T cell repertoires in COVID-19. Study-level background: The cDNA or gDNA used as material had been derived from T cells, B-cell-depleted T cells, or PBMCs.

The genes are TRBV27 and TRBJ1-5, with TRBD1 matching over 8 bases. The TCR comes from a man aged 50-60 years with COVID-19, enrolled during active disease. Sequenced: peripheral blood. CDR3: CASVRGLGEYNQPQHF. The DNA of the CDR3 is TGTGCCAGCGTCAGGGGGCTCGGTGAGTATAATCAGCCCCAGCATTTT.